The 29 T cell receptor beta chains below were found in one sample sequenced in a study of T cell responses to AZD1222 COVID-19 vaccine. Libraries were prepared by immunoSEQ multiplex PCR; TCRdb keeps only in-frame clonotypes and omits some of them. The sample has 120,000 or so clones; 80% to 95% are singletons. The specimen was peripheral blood, collected on day 0 of AZD1222 vaccination. These receptors were obtained from an adult in good health.

The chain has TRBV5-1 and TRBJ2-7; 10 bases line up with TRBD1. In germline, CDR1 is SGHRS, CDR2 YFSETQ. This CDR3 has 15 amino acids. V lost 5 bases and J lost 6; bases outside the gene matches: 11. The chain's CDR3 is CASRRDRGISSEQYF. CDR3 in DNA: TGCGCCAGCAGACGGGACAGGGGAATAAGCAGCGAGCAGTACTTC.

The chain combines TRBV21-1 with TRBJ2-2; the tabulated D call, TRBD1, remains unverified against the DNA. TRBV21-1 counts as a pseudogene. There are 13 residues in the CDR3. CDR3 sequence: CAKQGCRAGELFF. CDR3 DNA sequence: TGTGCTAAGCAGGGGTGTAGGGCCGGGGAGCTGTTTTTT.

This clone occurred once. The chain has TRBV27 and TRBJ2-3, with no clear D. V lost 2 bases and J lost 2, with 8 bases in between. Germline V gene sequence: CDR1 MNHEY, CDR2 SMNVEV (reference sequence). CDR3 length equals 14 residues. This chain's CDR3 is CASSLKGFTDTQYF. In DNA form, the CDR3 reads TGTGCCAGCAGTTTAAAGGGATTCACAGATACGCAGTATTTT.

The rearrangement links TRBV5-4 to TRBJ2-1; D is possibly TRBD2 (7 bases). CDR3 length: 13 amino acids. The germline V and J ends were trimmed by 0 bases and 10 bases, with 11 bases remaining between them. Germline-derived CDR1 and CDR2 are SGHNT and YYREEE (reference sequence). The CDR3 loop reads CASSLARGGEQFF. CDR3 nucleotides: TGTGCCAGCAGCTTGGCCAGGGGAGGGGAGCAGTTCTTC.

This chain joins TRBV2 and TRBJ2-1; 8 bases match TRBD2. From germline, CDR1 is SNHLY and CDR2 FYNNEI. The ends lost 5 bases at V and 9 bases at J; junction bases unmatched: 9. This CDR3 contains 14 residues. Written as DNA, the CDR3 is TGTGCCAGCAGTCCGGACGGGAGGGCCAGTGAGCAGTTCTTC. Its protein product is CASSPDGRASEQFF.

This sequence joins TRBV5-6 and TRBJ1-1, with 7 positions matching TRBD1. CDR3 length equals 14 residues. V was pared by 4 bases and J by 1 base, with 4 bases of the junction left unmatched. Germline CDR1 SGHDT, CDR2 YYEEEE. In DNA form, the CDR3 reads TGTGCCAGCAGCAGGGGGCGTACGAACACTGAAGCTTTCTTT. Residues: CASSRGRTNTEAFF.

The V call is TRBV28, the J call TRBJ2-1; 12 bases map to TRBD2. Looked up from germline, CDR1 is MDHEN and CDR2 is SYDVKM. The CDR3 runs 15 residues. J gave up 6 bases and V 8 bases, and 8 bases lay outside the gene matches. The CDR3 loop is CASVRLAGAGNEQFF. The CDR3 DNA follows: TGTGCCAGCGTCAGACTAGCGGGAGCGGGCAATGAGCAGTTCTTC.

The CDR3 region is CASSRGTVQGDEQYF. As DNA, the CDR3 is TGCGCCAGCAGCCGGGGGACAGTACAAGGCGACGAGCAGTACTTC. This rearrangement joins TRBV5-1 to TRBJ2-7, with a tentative D call TRBD1 (7 bases). Trimming shortened V by 4 bases and J by 5 bases, and 19 bases separated the two germline ends. The length of the CDR3 is 15 residues. The germline CDR1 and CDR2 sequences are SGHRS and YFSETQ.

The chain's CDR3 is CASSPGQGAQNEQFF. The DNA of the CDR3 is TGTGCCAGCTCGCCGGGACAGGGGGCGCAGAATGAGCAGTTCTTC. The genes are TRBV18 and TRBJ2-1; TRBD1 agrees at 12 bases. The germline V gene encodes CDR1 KGHSH and CDR2 LQKENI. The CDR3 has 15 residues. With 6 bases clipped from V and 7 bases from J, the junction kept 7 bases outside the gene matches.

V is TRBV18 and J is TRBJ2-5; 13 nucleotides align to TRBD2. V shed 1 base, J shed 5 bases, and the junction held 4 bases outside the gene matches. Germline assignment: CDR1 KGHSH and CDR2 LQKENI. The length of the CDR3 is 16 residues. The CDR3 region has the DNA TGTGCCAGCTCACCACGGGGACTAGCGGGACCGGAGACCCAGTACTTC. This encodes CASSPRGLAGPETQYF.

V usage is TRBV6-5 and J usage is TRBJ2-7; TRBD1 or TRBD2 may be the D gene (7 bases each). The CDR3 extends over 14 amino acids. Germline values: CDR1 MNHEY, CDR2 SVGAGI. V lost 4 bases, J lost 4 bases, and 14 bases lay in between. DNA of the CDR3: TGTGCCAGCAGTTTTCAGGGGGGGGGATACGAGCAGTACTTC. Translating it yields CASSFQGGGYEQYF.

The chain carries TRBV5-1 and TRBJ2-1, with 12 nucleotides matching TRBD2. This CDR3 has 17 residues. Germline CDR1 reads SGHRS; CDR2 reads YFSETQ. V was clipped by 0 bases and J by 6 bases; unmatched bases: 7. CDR3 amino acids: CASSLASLAGGLNEQFF. The DNA of the CDR3 is TGCGCCAGCAGCTTGGCTTCTCTAGCGGGAGGGCTCAATGAGCAGTTCTTC.

This clone was seen just once. This specimen includes other DNA sequences encoding the same CDR3. This sequence joins TRBV6-5 and TRBJ1-5; D is perhaps TRBD1 (5 bases). Germline V gives CDR1 MNHEY, CDR2 SVGAGI. The CDR3 sequence is 15 residues long. The V end lost 2 bases, the J end lost 0 bases, and 8 bases lay between the germline ends. CDR3 in DNA: TGTGCCAGCAGTTACGGGGGGAATAGCAATCAGCCCCAGCATTTT. Translation: CASSYGGNSNQPQHF.

This clone was recorded once. This chain joins TRBV5-8 and TRBJ1-6; 7 positions match TRBD1. Germline trimming cut 2 bases from V and 12 bases from J; bases unmatched to any gene: 8. Germline CDR1 is SGHTS and CDR2 is YDEGEE. The CDR3 runs 14 residues. The CDR3 DNA sequence: TGTGCCAGCAGCTTTGGTGGTCAGGGGGAACCCCTCCACTTT. This encodes CASSFGGQGEPLHF.

The table lists this clone with a count of one. CDR3: CASSATGGGYTF. CDR3 DNA sequence: TGTGCCAGCAGCGCCACAGGGGGCGGCTACACCTTC. The chain links TRBV9 to TRBJ1-2; 9 bases map to TRBD1. J was trimmed by 8 bases and V by 3 bases; bases with no gene match: 2. Germline assignment: CDR1 SGDLS and CDR2 YYNGEE. The CDR3 length is 12 residues.

This chain connects TRBV6-1 to TRBJ2-6; weak D call: TRBD1 (5 bases). CDR3 length: 16 amino acids. V shed 1 base and J shed 4 bases, with 11 bases lying between them. CDR1 is MNHNS, CDR2 SASEGT, per germline. The CDR3 sequence is CASSEEWGGGANVLTF. The CDR3 coding sequence is TGTGCCAGCAGTGAAGAATGGGGCGGAGGGGCCAACGTCCTGACTTTC.

This chain joins TRBV30 and TRBJ1-5; 8 nucleotides align to TRBD1. The CDR3 consists of 16 residues. Germline V gene sequence: CDR1 GTSNPN, CDR2 SVGIG (reference sequence). V was clipped by 4 bases and J by 7 bases; unmatched bases: 15. The CDR3 is CAWTSEDREWEQPQHF. DNA for the CDR3: TGTGCCTGGACATCCGAGGACAGGGAGTGGGAACAGCCCCAGCATTTT.

The genes are TRBV11-3 and TRBJ2-7; tentative D call: TRBD1 (6 bases). The CDR3 totals 14 residues. Per the germline V gene, CDR1 is SGHNT and CDR2 is YENEEA. V was pared by 4 bases and J by 0 bases, with 10 bases between. CDR3 loop: CASSSRDNSYEQYF. The CDR3 nucleotides are TGTGCCAGCAGCTCCCGGGACAACTCCTACGAGCAGTACTTC.

V usage is TRBV14 and J usage is TRBJ2-7; TRBD1 is a possible D gene (6 bases). V was cut by 1 base and J by 5 bases, with 12 bases left in between. Germline values: CDR1 SGHDN, CDR2 FVKESK. This CDR3 region has 14 residues. The CDR3: CASSQVSGVNEQYF. As DNA, the CDR3 is TGTGCCAGCAGCCAAGTGTCAGGGGTCAACGAGCAGTACTTC.

The chain links TRBV28 to TRBJ2-3; 9 bases are shared with TRBD1. This CDR3 has 20 amino acids. Unmatched junction bases numbered 20, after V lost 6 bases and J lost 1 base. Per the germline V gene, CDR1 is MDHEN and CDR2 is SYDVKM. The CDR3 is CASSQPSTGGLGRGTDTQYF. The DNA of the CDR3 is TGTGCCAGCAGCCAACCCAGCACAGGGGGCTTGGGTCGGGGCACAGATACGCAGTATTTT.

This sequence joins TRBV19 and TRBJ1-2, with D possibly TRBD1 on 6 matching bases. The ends were cut back, 5 bases at V and 7 bases at J, with 14 bases in the middle. Per germline, CDR1 LNHDA and CDR2 SQIVND (reference sequence). This CDR3 spans 13 amino acids. The chain's CDR3 is CASSPGGATGYTF. For the CDR3, the DNA is TGTGCCAGTAGTCCTGGGGGCGCGACTGGCTACACCTTC.

The V and J genes are TRBV5-1 and TRBJ2-5; TRBD2 is a possible D gene (6 bases). The V and J ends lost 7 bases and 2 bases respectively, with 12 bases between them. The V gene's germline CDR1 is SGHRS and CDR2 YFSETQ. The CDR3 is made up of 13 amino acids. CDR3 protein: CASASSGQETQYF. In nucleotides, the CDR3 is TGCGCCAGCGCTAGTAGCGGACAAGAGACCCAGTACTTC.

As DNA, the CDR3 is TGTGCCAGCAGTTACATGGAGGGACGAACTGAAGCTTTCTTT. Its translation is CASSYMEGRTEAFF. This chain joins TRBV6-5 and TRBJ1-1; D may be TRBD1 (5 bases). V lost 2 bases, J lost 5 bases, and 12 bases lay in between. The germline gives CDR1 MNHEY, CDR2 SVGAGI. This CDR3 region has 14 residues.

This chain connects TRBV2 to TRBJ1-1; 8 nucleotides line up with TRBD1. Trimming took 6 bases from V and 11 from J; bases not matched to a gene: 8. The CDR3 has 12 amino acids. CDR1 is SNHLY and CDR2 is FYNNEI in the germline V gene. The CDR3, as DNA: TGTGCCAGCAGGAAGGAGGACAGGGCGGCTTTCTTT. Protein sequence: CASRKEDRAAFF.

The chain recombines TRBV28 with TRBJ1-2, with D hard to call. Trimming removed 6 bases at V and 0 bases at J, with 17 bases between. The CDR3 is made up of 16 amino acids. The germline V gene encodes CDR1 MDHEN and CDR2 SYDVKM. CDR3 bases: TGTGCCAGCAGGGATCTTCGACACCTCTCTAACTATGGCTACACCTTC. This translates into CASRDLRHLSNYGYTF.

CDR3: CASSYSGNPSYEQYF. In nucleotides, the CDR3 is TGTGCCAGCAGTTATAGCGGGAATCCATCCTACGAGCAGTACTTC. The chain is built from TRBV3-1 (or the pseudogene TRBV3-2) and TRBJ2-7; 8 bases agree with TRBD2. CDR1 LGHDT and CDR2 YNNKEL come from the germline V gene (reference sequence). The length of the CDR3 is 15 residues. After removal of 6 bases from V and 1 base from J, the junction contained 8 bases not matched to a gene.

This clone was seen only a few times. This sample also contains other DNA sequences that code for the same CDR3. The rearrangement joins TRBV28 to TRBJ1-2, with D unclear. Germline V gives CDR1 MDHEN, CDR2 SYDVKM. V lost 2 bases and J 2 bases, leaving 0 bases between the germline ends. This CDR3 contains 11 residues. The CDR3 coding sequence is TGTGCCAGCAGTTTAAACTATGGCTACACCTTC. This translates into CASSLNYGYTF.

This chain connects TRBV5-1 to TRBJ1-2; unclear D gene. Trimming took 1 base from V and 1 from J, leaving 11 bases between them. The length of the CDR3 is 15 residues. The germline CDR1 and CDR2 sequences are SGHRS and YFSETQ. As DNA, the CDR3 is TGCGCCAGCAGCTTGCCGACCGGAAGTAACTATGGCTACACCTTC. Encoded protein: CASSLPTGSNYGYTF.

The rearrangement joins TRBV28 to TRBJ2-7; TRBD1 might be the D (6 bases). Trimming removed 7 bases from V and 0 bases from J, with 10 bases in between. Looked up from germline, CDR1 is MDHEN and CDR2 is SYDVKM. The CDR3 spans 13 residues. The CDR3 DNA reads as TGTGCCAGCATTCCGGGACACTCCTACGAGCAGTACTTC. This translates into CASIPGHSYEQYF.